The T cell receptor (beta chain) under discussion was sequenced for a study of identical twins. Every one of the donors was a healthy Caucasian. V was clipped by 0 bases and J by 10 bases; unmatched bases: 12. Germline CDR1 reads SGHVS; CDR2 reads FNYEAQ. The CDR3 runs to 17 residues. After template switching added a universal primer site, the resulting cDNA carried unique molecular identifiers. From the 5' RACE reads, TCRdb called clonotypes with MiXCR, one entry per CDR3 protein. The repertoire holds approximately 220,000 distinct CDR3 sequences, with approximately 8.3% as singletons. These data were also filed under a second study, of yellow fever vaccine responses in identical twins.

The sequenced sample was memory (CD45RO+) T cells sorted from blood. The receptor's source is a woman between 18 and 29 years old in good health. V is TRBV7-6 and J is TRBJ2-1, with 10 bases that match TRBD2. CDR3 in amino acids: CASSLARTSGAGGEQFF. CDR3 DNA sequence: TGTGCCAGCAGCTTAGCGCGAACTAGCGGGGCCGGGGGGGAGCAGTTCTTC.